One and the same sample provided the 18 T cell receptor beta chains below, sequenced in a study of blood T cell repertoires in COVID-19. Method: immunoSEQ multiplex PCR; TCRdb's copy keeps in-frame clones and lacks some. This table holds tens of thousands of clones, just under 90% found once. The sequencing sample was made of peripheral blood. These receptor sequences come from a man aged 55 to 69 with acute or convalescent COVID-19.

This chain connects TRBV5-1 to TRBJ2-7; 7 bases map to TRBD1. From germline, CDR1 is SGHRS and CDR2 YFSETQ. The J segment lost 2 bases and the V segment lost 5 bases, leaving 4 bases of the junction unmatched. This CDR3 is 13 amino acids long. For the CDR3, the DNA is TGCGCCAGCAGTCCCCAGGGGGCCTACGAGCAGTACTTC. This gives the protein CASSPQGAYEQYF. Full variable domain (missing parts from reference TRBV5-1 and TRBJ2-7): KAGVTQTPRYLIKTRGQQVTLSCSPISGHRSVSWYQQTPGQGLQFLFEYFSETQRNKGNFPGRFSGRQFSNSRSEMNVSTLELGDSALYLCASSPQGAYEQYFGPGTRLTVT.

This rearrangement joins TRBV5-8 to TRBJ2-7; D is ambiguous. V lost 7 bases and J lost 2, with 13 bases in between. CDR3 length: 13 amino acids. Germline CDR1 and CDR2: SGHTS and YDEGEE. Written as DNA, the CDR3 is TGTGCCAGCGCTATTGGGCTTACCTACGAGCAGTACTTC. Protein: CASAIGLTYEQYF. Full variable domain (rest looked up from reference TRBV5-8 and TRBJ2-7): EAGVTQSPTHLIKTRGQQATLRCSPISGHTSVYWYQQALGLGLQFLLWYDEGEERNRGNFPPRFSGRQFPNYSSELNVNALELEDSALYLCASAIGLTYEQYFGPGTRLTVT.

The sample holds one count of this clone. V and J are TRBV2 and TRBJ2-7; 8 bases match TRBD2. The CDR3 loop spans 14 amino acids. The germline V gene encodes CDR1 SNHLY and CDR2 FYNNEI. J lost 2 bases, V lost 6 bases, and 6 bases had no gene match. CDR3 protein: CASSLAGPPYEQYF. The CDR3, as DNA: TGTGCCAGCAGCTTAGCGGGGCCTCCCTACGAGCAGTACTTC.

V and J are TRBV6-5 and TRBJ1-2; 9 bases align to TRBD1. CDR1 MNHEY and CDR2 SVGAGI come from the germline V gene. CDR3 length: 14 amino acids. Germline trimming cut 6 bases from V and 4 bases from J; bases unmatched to any gene: 6. The chain's CDR3 is CASRRTGEPYGYTF. The CDR3 nucleotides read TGTGCCAGCAGAAGGACAGGGGAGCCCTATGGCTACACCTTC.

The rearrangement joins TRBV6-1 to TRBJ1-2; D gene unclear. Between the trimmed V and J ends, which lost 2 bases and 3 bases, there was a span of 13 bases. This CDR3 is 15 amino acids long. Looked up from germline, CDR1 is MNHNS and CDR2 is SASEGT. CDR3 bases: TGTGCCAGCAGTGAATCATCCAGATTCGACTATGGCTACACCTTC. Translation gives CASSESSRFDYGYTF.

This chain links TRBV6-5 with TRBJ1-1; the D gene is possibly TRBD1 (6 bases). The CDR3 is 13 amino acids. Germline V gene data show CDR1 as MNHEY and CDR2 as SVGAGI. The V gene lost 5 bases and the J gene lost 3 bases, with 10 bases spanning the gap. In DNA, the CDR3 is TGTGCCAGCAGTATGAACAGGGACACTGAAGCTTTCTTT. It is translated as CASSMNRDTEAFF.

The chain carries TRBV19 and TRBJ2-7, with 9 bases that match TRBD1. The germline V gene encodes CDR1 LNHDA and CDR2 SQIVND (reference sequence). Trimming at V came to 5 bases and at J to 4 bases, leaving 3 bases not matched to a gene. The CDR3 contains 13 residues. CDR3 sequence (DNA): TGTGCCAGTAGTTCGACAGGGGGATACGAGCAGTACTTC. It encodes CASSSTGGYEQYF.

This sequence joins TRBV5-1 and TRBJ1-1, with no clear D. The CDR3 is 14 amino acids. Per the germline V gene, CDR1 is SGHRS and CDR2 is YFSETQ. Deletions cut 3 bases from V and 8 bases from J, with 17 bases between. This CDR3 is CASSSLGSGREAFF. In DNA, the CDR3 is TGCGCCAGCAGCTCCCTGGGATCGGGGAGAGAAGCTTTCTTT.

This chain uses TRBV10-3 with TRBJ2-1, with 10 bases lining up with TRBD2. V was clipped by 4 bases and J by 4 bases; unmatched bases: 10. Germline CDR1 is ENHRY and CDR2 is SYGVKD. The CDR3 spans 17 residues. The CDR3 spells CAISGTGASGGYNEQFF. CDR3 nucleotides: TGTGCCATCAGTGGGACCGGGGCTAGCGGGGGATACAATGAGCAGTTCTTC.

The chain uses TRBV7-9 and TRBJ1-1; perhaps TRBD1 as D (5 bases). V was clipped by 1 base and J by 4 bases, with 16 bases between them. Germline V lookup: CDR1 SEHNR, CDR2 FQNEAQ (reference sequence). This CDR3 is 16 amino acids long. CDR3 in amino acids: CASSLGSGLPPTEAFF. In DNA form, the CDR3 reads TGTGCCAGCAGCTTAGGATCGGGACTCCCACCCACTGAAGCTTTCTTT.

The chain uses TRBV3-1 (or the pseudogene TRBV3-2) and TRBJ2-1; unclear D gene. Per germline, CDR1 LGHDT and CDR2 YNNKEL (reference sequence). This CDR3 is built from 12 residues. Trimming removed 4 bases at V and 2 bases at J, with 3 bases between. As DNA, the CDR3 is TGTGCCAGCAGCCCAACCTACAATGAGCAGTTCTTC. Translating gives CASSPTYNEQFF.

The J gene is TRBJ1-2, the V gene TRBV6-5; no definite D call. With 0 bases removed from V and 7 bases from J, the gap between germline ends came to 15 bases. Per the germline V gene, CDR1 is MNHEY and CDR2 is SVGAGI. This CDR3 has 15 amino acids. CDR3 loop: CASSYSRASLPGYTF. The CDR3 bases are TGTGCCAGCAGTTACTCGCGGGCCTCTCTGCCTGGCTACACCTTC.

The gene calls are TRBV4-1 and TRBJ2-2; TRBD1 aligns across 9 bases. The CDR3 spans 17 residues. With V trimmed by 3 bases and J by 2 bases, 7 bases remained unmatched. Germline V gene sequence: CDR1 MGHRA, CDR2 YSYEKL. CDR3 sequence: CASSHGPGQGNTGELFF. The CDR3 nucleotides read TGCGCCAGCAGCCACGGGCCGGGACAGGGTAACACCGGGGAGCTGTTTTTT.

V and J are TRBV6-5 and TRBJ1-1, with 9 bases matching TRBD1. Per the germline V gene, CDR1 is MNHEY and CDR2 is SVGAGI. The V segment lost 5 bases and the J segment 2 bases; nucleotides outside the gene matches: 6. CDR3 length: 15 residues. As DNA, the CDR3 is TGTGCCAGCAGTCTCCTGGGACAGGGTAACACTGAAGCTTTCTTT. Translated, it gives CASSLLGQGNTEAFF.

The chain combines TRBV14 with TRBJ2-4; D is perhaps TRBD1 (6 bases). The CDR3 loop spans 20 amino acids. CDR1 is SGHDN and CDR2 is FVKESK in the germline V gene. The ends were cut back, 0 bases at V and 0 bases at J, with 21 bases in the middle. DNA for the CDR3: TGTGCCAGCAGCCAAGATCGTACAGGGCGAGAATTAATAGCCAAAAACATTCAGTACTTC. Translation: CASSQDRTGRELIAKNIQYF.

The chain recombines TRBV7-8 with TRBJ2-7; D is perhaps TRBD1 (5 bases). The germline V gene encodes CDR1 SGHVS and CDR2 FQNEAQ. The V end was cut by 1 base, the J end by 4 bases, with 14 bases between. The CDR3 consists of 15 residues. CDR3 DNA: TGTGCCAGCAGCTTAGGGCAGGGAACGGTTTACGAGCAGTACTTC. It encodes CASSLGQGTVYEQYF. The whole variable domain, filled in from reference TRBV7-8 and TRBJ2-7, reads GAGVSQSPRYKVAKRGQDVALRCDPISGHVSLFWYQQALGQGPEFLTYFQNEAQLDKSGLPSDRFFAERPEGSVSTLKIQRTQQEDSAVYLCASSLGQGTVYEQYFGPGTRLTVT.

This rearrangement joins TRBV11-2 to TRBJ2-3; D is possibly TRBD1 (5 bases). Per germline, CDR1 SGHAT and CDR2 FQNNGV. V was pared by 1 base and J by 0 bases, with 5 bases between. This CDR3 spans 14 amino acids. DNA of the CDR3: TGTGCCAGCAGCTTAGGACAGAGCACAGATACGCAGTATTTT. Translating gives CASSLGQSTDTQYF.

The chain couples TRBV12-5 to TRBJ1-4, with D unresolved. Per the germline V gene, CDR1 is LGHNT and CDR2 is FRNRAP. V lost 6 bases, J lost 5 bases, and 10 bases lay in between. The CDR3 is 13 amino acids. CDR3 in amino acids: CASGAASNEKLFF. As DNA, the CDR3 is TGTGCTAGTGGCGCCGCGTCAAATGAAAAACTGTTTTTT. Together with reference TRBV12-5 and TRBJ1-4, the CDR3 gives the full variable domain: DARVTQTPRHKVTEMGQEVTMRCQPILGHNTVFWYRQTMMQGLELLAYFRNRAPLDDSGMPKDRFSAEMPDATLATLKIQPSEPRDSAVYFCASGAASNEKLFFGSGTQLSVL.